A single sample is the source of the 25 T cell receptor beta chains below, sequenced in a study of blood T cell repertoires in COVID-19. Repertoires were generated with immunoSEQ multiplex PCR, while TCRdb's copy carries only in-frame clones and drops some. The repertoire holds around 64,000 clones, with around 65% as singletons. The sample was PBMCs or T cells enriched from blood (not recorded which). The receptor set was obtained from a woman in her fifties or sixties who had been exposed to COVID-19.

The chain uses TRBV7-2 and TRBJ2-5, with TRBD2 identical over 16 bases. The V and J ends lost 4 bases and 4 bases, in that order; junction bases with no gene match: 12. The length of the CDR3 is 19 residues. Per germline, CDR1 SGHTA and CDR2 FQGNSA. DNA for the CDR3: TGTGCCAGCAGCTACAGGCCGGGACTAGCGGGAGGGCCTTCAGAGACCCAGTACTTC. Translation: CASSYRPGLAGGPSETQYF.

The chain's CDR3 is CASSQDMNTEAFF. DNA for the CDR3: TGCGCCAGCAGCCAAGATATGAACACTGAAGCTTTCTTT. This rearrangement joins TRBV4-3 to TRBJ1-1, with D unresolved. The CDR3 has 13 amino acids. Germline V gives CDR1 LGHNA, CDR2 YSLEER. V dropped 0 bases and J dropped 0 bases, with 2 bases sitting between them.

The J gene is TRBJ1-5, the V gene TRBV6-2 or TRBV6-3, with unresolved D. Trimming removed 2 bases from V and 3 bases from J, with 5 bases in between. The germline V gene has CDR1 MNHEY and CDR2 SVGEGT. The CDR3 extends over 13 amino acids. CDR3 DNA: TGTGCCAGCAGTTACGTCTCCAATCAGCCCCAGCATTTT. It yields the protein CASSYVSNQPQHF.

This clone was detected only once. The CDR3 spells CASSLLAGKRGQETQYF. The CDR3 DNA is TGTGCCAGCAGCTTACTAGCGGGAAAGAGAGGGCAAGAGACCCAGTACTTC. This rearrangement joins TRBV7-2 to TRBJ2-5; TRBD2 matches 9 bases. Germline V gene data show CDR1 as SGHTA and CDR2 as FQGNSA. J gave up 2 bases and V 2 bases, and 9 bases lay outside the gene matches. CDR3 length: 17 amino acids.

This chain links TRBV12-3 or TRBV12-4 with TRBJ1-2; TRBD1 matches at 11 bases. The CDR3 has 13 residues. V was clipped by 5 bases and J by 8 bases; unmatched bases: 4. This CDR3 reads CASSPGDRGGYTF. The CDR3 bases are TGTGCCAGCAGTCCTGGGGACAGGGGGGGCTACACCTTC.

V gene TRBV6-5 combines with J gene TRBJ1-5; D ambiguous. The CDR3 runs to 13 residues. Germline CDR1 reads MNHEY; CDR2 reads SVGAGI. V was pared by 7 bases and J by 3 bases, with 10 bases between. The CDR3 loop is CASTPGNNQPQHF. CDR3 in DNA: TGTGCCAGCACACCGGGGAACAATCAGCCCCAGCATTTT.

The V call is TRBV5-8, the J call TRBJ1-1; the D is unclear. The CDR3 totals 13 residues. The germline CDR1 and CDR2 sequences are SGHTS and YDEGEE. Trimming shortened V by 1 base and J by 3 bases, and 7 bases separated the two germline ends. The chain's CDR3 is CASSLPYDTEAFF. The CDR3 bases are TGTGCCAGCAGCTTGCCCTATGACACTGAAGCTTTCTTT.

This clone was counted only a few times. J is TRBJ2-5 and V is TRBV7-9; the match to TRBD1 covers 9 bases. This CDR3 is 14 amino acids long. Germline loops: CDR1 SEHNR, CDR2 FQNEAQ (reference sequence). V shed 9 bases, J shed 5 bases, and the junction held 10 bases outside the gene matches. CDR3 residues: CASNRDRAAETQYF. The CDR3 nucleotides read TGTGCCAGTAACCGGGACAGGGCGGCCGAGACCCAGTACTTC.

The chain is built from TRBV28 and TRBJ1-5; D uncertain. The germline V and J ends were trimmed by 7 bases and 0 bases, with 16 bases remaining between them. The CDR3 spans 16 residues. Germline CDR1 reads MDHEN; CDR2 reads SYDVKM. In DNA form, the CDR3 reads TGTGCCAGCACCTCCCCGAATACATATAGCAATCAGCCCCAGCATTTT. Its translation: CASTSPNTYSNQPQHF.

This clone was found many times. The V and J genes are TRBV11-2 and TRBJ2-5; 8 bases match TRBD2. Germline trimming cut 0 bases from V and 4 bases from J; bases unmatched to any gene: 4. CDR3 length equals 15 residues. Germline assignment: CDR1 SGHAT and CDR2 FQNNGV. This CDR3 reads CASSLDRSGGETQYF. DNA for the CDR3: TGTGCCAGCAGCTTAGACCGGAGCGGGGGAGAGACCCAGTACTTC.

The gene calls are TRBV10-2 and TRBJ1-5; D is undetermined. V dropped 3 bases and J dropped 10 bases, with 7 bases sitting between them. CDR3 size: 11 residues. The V gene's germline CDR1 is WSHSY and CDR2 SAAADI. DNA of the CDR3: TGCGCCAGCAGTGATGGAGGTCCCCAGCATTTT. It codes for CASSDGGPQHF.

The chain uses TRBV4-3 and TRBJ1-6; possibly TRBD1 for D (6 bases). The CDR3 totals 16 residues. V lost 0 bases and J 4 bases, leaving 10 bases between the germline ends. Germline assignment: CDR1 LGHNA and CDR2 YSLEER. CDR3 sequence: CASSQENQGYNSPLHF. The CDR3 DNA follows: TGCGCCAGCAGCCAAGAGAACCAGGGGTATAATTCACCCCTCCACTTT.

CDR3 nucleotides: TGTGCCAGCAGTTTTAAGGGGACTGAAGCTTTCTTT. Translation: CASSFKGTEAFF. The chain couples TRBV12-3 or TRBV12-4 to TRBJ1-1; D is possibly TRBD1 (5 bases). The CDR3 length is 12 residues. V shed 3 bases and J shed 5 bases, with 7 bases lying between them.

The chain is built from TRBV28 and TRBJ1-1; 7 bases map to TRBD1. CDR1 MDHEN and CDR2 SYDVKM come from the germline V gene. The CDR3 spans 14 residues. Trimming took 5 bases from V and 5 from J; bases not matched to a gene: 8. Here the CDR3 reads CASSQETGRTEAFF. DNA of the CDR3: TGTGCCAGCAGTCAAGAGACAGGGAGGACTGAAGCTTTCTTT.

The chain joins TRBV19 to TRBJ1-5; the match to TRBD1 covers 8 bases. Germline CDR1 and CDR2: LNHDA and SQIVND (reference sequence). The J segment lost 5 bases and the V segment lost 3 bases, leaving 9 bases of the junction unmatched. The CDR3 runs to 16 residues. CDR3 sequence reads: CASSMARQGPYQPQHF. The CDR3 DNA sequence: TGTGCCAGTAGTATGGCGCGACAGGGGCCATATCAGCCCCAGCATTTT.

In this sample, this clone turned up many times. J is TRBJ2-5 and V is TRBV24-1, with D perhaps TRBD1 (7 bases). This CDR3 region has 16 residues. V lost 0 bases, J lost 5 bases, and 15 bases lay in between. Germline CDR1 KGHDR, CDR2 SFDVKD. The CDR3 bases are TGTGCCACCAGTGATTTGCAGGGGACAGCGGGCGAGACCCAGTACTTC. Protein sequence: CATSDLQGTAGETQYF.

The CDR3: CASSQEGGNTGELFF. The DNA for the CDR3 is TGTGCCAGCAGCCAAGAAGGCGGGAACACCGGGGAGCTGTTTTTT. J is TRBJ2-2 and V is TRBV4-2; D unresolved. The CDR3 covers 15 residues. V shed 0 bases and J shed 1 base, with 6 bases lying between them. Germline assignment: CDR1 LGHNA and CDR2 YNFKEQ.

The gene calls are TRBV30 and TRBJ1-2; weak D call: TRBD1 (5 bases). V shed 4 bases and J shed 0 bases, with 6 bases lying between them. The CDR3 covers 12 residues. Germline V gene sequence: CDR1 GTSNPN, CDR2 SVGIG (reference sequence). CDR3 DNA sequence: TGTGCCTGGACAGGGTCTAACTATGGCTACACCTTC. Protein: CAWTGSNYGYTF.

The V and J genes are TRBV28 and TRBJ1-2; maybe TRBD1 (5 bases). This CDR3 is built from 12 residues. In germline, CDR1 is MDHEN, CDR2 SYDVKM. V was cut by 3 bases and J by 10 bases, with 12 bases left in between. CDR3 coding DNA: TGTGCCAGCAGTTTCCGCGGGGGGATCTACACCTTC. It encodes CASSFRGGIYTF.

The chain couples TRBV18 to TRBJ1-2, with a tentative D call TRBD1 (6 bases). V lost 3 bases and J lost 8, with 13 bases in between. This CDR3 region has 13 residues. Germline CDR1 KGHSH, CDR2 LQKENI. The CDR3: CASSPDRAMGYTF. The CDR3 coding sequence is TGTGCCAGCTCACCGGACAGAGCTATGGGCTACACCTTC.

The V gene is TRBV6-5, the J gene TRBJ1-1, with D possibly TRBD1 on 6 matching bases. The CDR3 spans 14 residues. Per the germline V gene, CDR1 is MNHEY and CDR2 is SVGAGI. V dropped 5 bases and J dropped 1 base, with 11 bases sitting between them. CDR3 sequence (DNA): TGTGCCAGCAGTAGGGGGTTTAGGAACACTGAAGCTTTCTTT. It encodes CASSRGFRNTEAFF.

The rearrangement links TRBV30 to TRBJ1-2; 7 bases match TRBD1. This CDR3 has 12 amino acids. J was trimmed by 7 bases and V by 5 bases; bases with no gene match: 7. Germline assignment: CDR1 GTSNPN and CDR2 SVGIG (reference sequence). The CDR3 spells CAWSQGGGGYTF. CDR3 nucleotide sequence: TGTGCCTGGTCGCAAGGGGGCGGTGGCTACACCTTC. The whole variable domain, remainder taken from reference TRBV30 and TRBJ1-2, is SQTIHQWPATLVQPVGSPLSLECTVEGTSNPNLYWYRQAAGRGLQLLFYSVGIGQISSEVPQNLSASRPQDRQFILSSKKLLLSDSGFYLCAWSQGGGGYTFGSGTRLTVV.

This chain uses TRBV21-1 with TRBJ1-1; TRBD1 is taken as the D call from the table, unchecked against the DNA. TRBV21-1 is marked as a pseudogene. This CDR3 is built from 17 residues. CDR3 bases: TGTGCCAGCAGCAAAGCGTTAGAGACAGGGAAGAACACTGAAGCTTTCTTT. It translates to CASSKALETGKNTEAFF.

The rearrangement uses TRBV7-8 and TRBJ1-5; 11 bases are shared with TRBD1. CDR1 is SGHVS and CDR2 is FQNEAQ in the germline V gene. The CDR3 contains 15 residues. The J segment lost 5 bases and the V segment lost 5 bases, leaving 5 bases of the junction unmatched. This CDR3 is CASSNRTGGYQPQHF. The CDR3 DNA reads TGTGCCAGCAGCAACCGGACAGGGGGCTATCAGCCCCAGCATTTT.

As DNA, the CDR3 is TGTGCCAGCAGCCCGCACTTCAGGGAACAGCAGTACTTC. It translates to CASSPHFREQQYF. This chain uses TRBV9 with TRBJ2-7, with D possibly TRBD1 on 5 matching bases. From germline, CDR1 is SGDLS and CDR2 YYNGEE. V gave up 4 bases and J gave up 8 bases, with 16 bases separating them. The CDR3 contains 13 residues.